Shown below are 25 T cell receptor beta chains from a single sample sequenced in a study of blood T cells in healthy people across ages. With a J-beta primer mix and a sample-barcoded 5' primer, a second PCR ran about 6 to 11 cycles. TCRdb fed the 5' RACE reads into MiXCR, producing one record per CDR3 protein. The top ten clones hold 29% of a sample with almost 300,000 distinct CDR3 sequences, roughly 26% of them seen once. Source material: blood. The receptor set was obtained from an older woman in good health.

The V and J genes are TRBV12-3 or TRBV12-4 and TRBJ2-4, with D tentatively TRBD2 (5 bases). V was shortened by 2 bases and J by 6 bases, with 8 bases between the two germline ends. The CDR3 totals 13 residues. CDR3 region: CASSLIEGNIQYF. CDR3 in DNA: TGTGCCAGCAGTTTAATTGAGGGAAACATTCAGTACTTC.

This clonotype was picked up a small number of times. The chain employs TRBV20-1 and TRBJ2-1; no firm D call. CDR1 is DFQATT, CDR2 SNEGSKA, per germline (reference sequence). Trimming took off 5 bases at V and 3 bases at J, with 11 bases between the two ends. This CDR3 comprises 13 residues. The CDR3 bases are TGCAGTGCTGTTACCGGGCTCTACAATGAGCAGTTCTTC. The encoded protein is CSAVTGLYNEQFF.

This sequence joins TRBV6-1 and TRBJ2-1; D unresolved. V was pared by 3 bases and J by 8 bases, with 20 bases between. The germline V gene encodes CDR1 MNHNS and CDR2 SASEGT. This CDR3 comprises 16 residues. The CDR3 spells CASSDTEVELLDEQFF. CDR3 sequence (DNA): TGTGCCAGCAGTGATACAGAAGTGGAGTTACTGGATGAGCAGTTCTTC.

The rearrangement joins TRBV12-3 or TRBV12-4 to TRBJ2-4, with 13 bases fitting TRBD2. Unmatched junction bases numbered 6, after V lost 3 bases and J lost 1 base. The CDR3 loop spans 18 amino acids. In DNA form, the CDR3 reads TGTGCCAGCAGTTTCCGGACTAGCGGGAGTACGGCCAAAAACATTCAGTACTTC. Amino acid sequence: CASSFRTSGSTAKNIQYF.

This clonotype was counted between two and nine times. The V and J genes are TRBV18 and TRBJ2-5; TRBD2 agrees at 7 bases. The DNA matches TRBJ2-1 better at its end, which makes the J call doubtful. This CDR3 spans 13 amino acids. Germline-derived CDR1 and CDR2 are KGHSH and LQKENI. The CDR3, as DNA: TGTGCCAGCTCCCAGGAAGCGGGATATGAGCAGTTCTTC. This encodes CASSQEAGYEQFF.

This clonotype has only a few counts. The gene calls are TRBV14 and TRBJ2-7, with 7 nucleotides matching TRBD1. The CDR3 contains 14 residues. J was trimmed by 6 bases and V by 3 bases; bases with no gene match: 8. Germline lookup yields CDR1 SGHDN and CDR2 FVKESK. The CDR3 nucleotides are TGTGCCAGCAGCCAGGCGTACAGGGGTGGCGAGCAGTACTTC. This gives the protein CASSQAYRGGEQYF.

The CDR3: CSASSSTSGNFNEQFF. The DNA of the CDR3 is TGCAGTGCTAGCAGCTCAACTAGCGGGAACTTCAATGAGCAGTTCTTC. The chain links TRBV20-1 to TRBJ2-5; TRBD2 aligns across 10 bases. The J call may not be correct, given that the DNA end is closer to TRBJ2-1. Germline V gene data show CDR1 as DFQATT and CDR2 as SNEGSKA (reference sequence). The CDR3 extends over 16 amino acids.

This rearrangement joins TRBV7-2 to TRBJ2-4; 12 nucleotides match TRBD2. Germline CDR1 SGHTA, CDR2 FQGNSA. CDR3 length: 19 residues. The V segment lost 2 bases and the J segment 1 base; nucleotides outside the gene matches: 9. Written as DNA, the CDR3 is TGTGCCAGCAGCTTAAACCCGGTGACTAGCGGGAGTGCCAAAAACATTCAGTACTTC. It is translated as CASSLNPVTSGSAKNIQYF.

The chain has TRBV12-3 or TRBV12-4 and TRBJ1-6, with D possibly matching TRBD1 (6 bases). V gave up 6 bases and J gave up 12 bases, with 21 bases separating them. The CDR3 has 15 residues. CDR3 loop: CASRGQRGTLGPLHF. In DNA, the CDR3 is TGTGCCAGCAGAGGACAGAGGGGAACGTTAGGACCCCTCCACTTT.

The sample holds one count of this clonotype. The chain uses TRBV6-2 or TRBV6-3 and TRBJ2-1, with D unresolved. The V end lost 6 bases, the J end lost 9 bases, and 9 bases lay between the germline ends. Germline loops: CDR1 MNHEY, CDR2 SVGEGT. CDR3 size: 11 residues. The CDR3 protein is CASRDVGEQFF. In nucleotides, the CDR3 is TGTGCCAGCAGAGATGTTGGTGAGCAGTTCTTC.

A few counts support this clonotype. The gene calls are TRBV18 and TRBJ2-5; D may be TRBD2 (6 bases). The CDR3 is 13 residues long. Germline CDR1 is KGHSH and CDR2 is LQKENI. V was clipped by 3 bases and J by 3 bases, with 8 bases between them. CDR3 nucleotides: TGTGCCAGCTCACCTCAGCGGGAAGAGACCCAGTACTTC. It is translated as CASSPQREETQYF.

The chain joins TRBV7-2 to TRBJ2-3; D not resolved. V was trimmed by 8 bases and J by 0 bases, leaving 12 bases between them. The CDR3 length is 14 residues. Germline assignment: CDR1 SGHTA and CDR2 FQGNSA. CDR3 sequence: CASLGLRSTDTQYF. DNA of the CDR3: TGTGCCAGCTTAGGGCTACGAAGCACAGATACGCAGTATTTT.

The chain combines TRBV5-1 with TRBJ2-5; D gene uncertain. V shed 4 bases and J shed 1 base, with 14 bases lying between them. Germline V gene data show CDR1 as SGHRS and CDR2 as YFSETQ. The CDR3 sequence is 15 residues long. The CDR3 bases are TGCGCCAGCAGCAAACAAGGACCGCTCCAAGAGACCCAGTACTTC. Its translation: CASSKQGPLQETQYF.

This clonotype was detected a few times. This sequence joins TRBV6-2 or TRBV6-3 and TRBJ2-7; D uncertain. Germline V gene sequence: CDR1 MNHEY, CDR2 SVGEGT. The CDR3 contains 8 residues. V was pared by 11 bases and J by 7 bases, with 6 bases between. The CDR3 DNA follows: TGTGCCCAAAGGGAGCAGTACTTC. It is translated as CAQREQYF.

The chain is built from TRBV20-1 and TRBJ2-5; possibly TRBD2 for D (5 bases). CDR3 length equals 15 residues. Germline V lookup: CDR1 DFQATT, CDR2 SNEGSKA (reference sequence). V was pared by 3 bases and J by 3 bases, with 17 bases between. DNA of the CDR3: TGCAGTGCTAGTGAGGGCAAAAATACTGAAGAGACCCAGTACTTC. It yields the protein CSASEGKNTEETQYF.

Concerning this clonotype: One end of the junction fails to match germline, which may point to a read error. The J gene is TRBJ2-5, the V gene TRBV3-1; 9 positions agree with TRBD1. The CDR3 covers 13 residues. From germline, CDR1 is LGHDT and CDR2 YNNKEL (reference sequence). The CDR3 DNA reads as TGTGTCAGCAGCCAAGGGACAGGGAAGACCCAGTACTTC. Translated: CVSSQGTGKTQYF.

On this clonotype itself: A read error may account for a junction end that differs from germline. The chain carries TRBV12-3 or TRBV12-4 and TRBJ2-3, with no clear D. The CDR3 is 15 amino acids. In nucleotides, the CDR3 is TGTGCCAGCAGTTTAGCGAGCGTCCGAACAGATGCGCAGTATTTT. Its translation is CASSLASVRTDAQYF.

V is TRBV10-3 and J is TRBJ2-1; 10 nucleotides align to TRBD2. V was pared by 3 bases and J by 7 bases, with 12 bases of the junction left unmatched. The CDR3 consists of 17 residues. Germline CDR1 is ENHRY and CDR2 is SYGVKD. The chain's CDR3 is CAISDFAPAGGRNEQFF. The CDR3 DNA reads TGTGCCATCAGTGATTTTGCCCCAGCGGGAGGGCGAAATGAGCAGTTCTTC.

V usage is TRBV7-2 and J usage is TRBJ2-3; 14 bases match TRBD2. The CDR3 loop spans 16 amino acids. V was clipped by 5 bases and J by 3 bases; unmatched bases: 4. Germline CDR1 SGHTA, CDR2 FQGNSA. For the CDR3, the DNA is TGTGCCAGCAGCCGACTAGCGGGAGGGGAGACAGATACGCAGTATTTT. This sequence encodes CASSRLAGGETDTQYF.

The chain uses TRBV14 and TRBJ2-5; TRBD1 matches at 9 bases. The J call could be wrong; TRBJ2-7 is a better fit for the DNA end. Germline V gives CDR1 SGHDN, CDR2 FVKESK. This CDR3 has 15 amino acids. The CDR3 loop is CASSLTGQGYDEQYF. The CDR3 DNA reads TGTGCCAGCAGCCTTACCGGACAGGGGTACGACGAGCAGTACTTC.

This clonotype was seen more than once but under ten times. The DNA of the CDR3 is TGCGCCAGCAGCCAAGGAGCGGGAGGGCCGTCCTACAATGAGCAGTTCTTC. It specifies CASSQGAGGPSYNEQFF. The V gene is TRBV4-1, the J gene TRBJ2-1; 10 bases agree with TRBD2. V gave up 1 base and J gave up 1 base; unmatched junction bases: 4. The CDR3 extends over 17 amino acids. In germline, CDR1 is MGHRA, CDR2 YSYEKL.

The CDR3 sequence: CASTEMVGTPFWFHF. CDR3 sequence (DNA): TGTGCCAGCACCGAAATGGTCGGGACCCCCTTTTGGTTCCACTTT. This chain joins TRBV6-1 and TRBJ1-6, with D possibly TRBD1 on 5 matching bases. V was trimmed by 7 bases and J by 17 bases, leaving 27 bases between them. The length of the CDR3 is 15 residues. CDR1 and CDR2 from the germline V gene are MNHNS and SASEGT.

This rearrangement joins TRBV5-1 to TRBJ1-2, with D hard to call. Trimming stripped 0 bases from V and 7 bases from J, with 10 bases between. The CDR3 has 13 residues. Germline V gives CDR1 SGHRS, CDR2 YFSETQ. The CDR3 here is CASSLEPVFGYTF. The CDR3 DNA reads TGCGCCAGCAGCTTGGAACCGGTTTTTGGCTACACCTTC.

This clonotype came up a few times. V is TRBV5-4 and J is TRBJ2-7; 7 nucleotides agree with TRBD1. CDR3 length: 16 amino acids. The ends lost 3 bases at V and 5 bases at J; junction bases unmatched: 14. Germline V lookup: CDR1 SGHNT, CDR2 YYREEE (reference sequence). This chain's CDR3 is CASSSPPSGTVHEQYF. CDR3 sequence (DNA): TGTGCCAGCAGCTCGCCCCCCTCCGGGACAGTACACGAGCAGTACTTC.

This clonotype has just a few counts. The chain combines TRBV4-3 with TRBJ1-4; a possible D gene is TRBD1 (6 bases). Trimming took 3 bases from V and 2 from J, leaving 16 bases between them. Per the germline V gene, CDR1 is LGHNA and CDR2 is YSLEER. The CDR3 loop spans 17 amino acids. The CDR3 is CASSQATGFLTNEKLFF. The CDR3 nucleotides are TGCGCCAGCAGCCAGGCGACAGGATTTCTTACTAATGAAAAACTGTTTTTT.